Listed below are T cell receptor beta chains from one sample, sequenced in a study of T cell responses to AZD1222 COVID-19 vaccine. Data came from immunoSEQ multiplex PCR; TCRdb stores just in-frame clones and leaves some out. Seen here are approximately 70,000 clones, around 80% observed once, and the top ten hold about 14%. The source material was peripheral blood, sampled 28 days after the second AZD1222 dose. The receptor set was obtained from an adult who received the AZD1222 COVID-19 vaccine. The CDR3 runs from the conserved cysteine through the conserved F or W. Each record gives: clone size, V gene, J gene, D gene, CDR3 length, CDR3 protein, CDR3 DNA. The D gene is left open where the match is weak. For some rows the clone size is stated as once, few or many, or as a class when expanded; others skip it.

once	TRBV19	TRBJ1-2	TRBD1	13	CASGVTGVHGYTF	TGTGCCAGTGGGGTGACAGGGGTGCATGGCTACACCTTC
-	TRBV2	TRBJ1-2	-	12	CASSVSVPGYTF	TGTGCCAGCAGTGTGAGCGTCCCTGGCTACACCTTC
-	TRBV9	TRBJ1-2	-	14	CASSDPQMDYGYTF	TGTGCCAGCAGCGATCCACAAATGGACTATGGCTACACCTTC
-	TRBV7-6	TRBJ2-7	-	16	CASSLGTGTGGNEQYF	TGTGCCAGCAGCTTGGGTACAGGGACTGGAGGGAACGAGCAGTACTTC
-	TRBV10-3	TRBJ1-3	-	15	CAISDDSSSGNTIYF	TGTGCCATCAGTGACGACTCAAGCTCTGGAAACACCATATATTTT
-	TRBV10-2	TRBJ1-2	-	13	CASSALGGYGYTF	TGCGCCAGCAGTGCGCTTGGTGGCTATGGCTACACCTTC
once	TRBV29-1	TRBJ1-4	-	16	CSVWGLRDATNEKLFF	TGCAGCGTTTGGGGATTGAGGGACGCAACTAATGAAAAACTGTTTTTT
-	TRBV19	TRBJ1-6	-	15	CASSIATRTASPLHF	TGTGCCAGTAGTATAGCGACAAGGACGGCTTCACCCCTCCACTTT
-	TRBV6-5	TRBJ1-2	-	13	CASSPTDNYGYTF	TGTGCCAGCAGCCCCACAGATAACTATGGCTACACCTTC
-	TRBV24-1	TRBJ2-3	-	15	CATSDRDGYTDTQYF	TGTGCCACCAGTGACCGGGACGGTTACACAGATACGCAGTATTTT
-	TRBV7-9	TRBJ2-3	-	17	CASSSHRRGSSTDTQYF	TGTGCCAGCAGCTCCCATAGACGGGGATCTAGCACAGATACGCAGTATTTT
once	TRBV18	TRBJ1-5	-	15	CASSLTGSSNQPQHF	TGTGCCAGCTCACTAACAGGGTCTAGCAATCAGCCCCAGCATTTT
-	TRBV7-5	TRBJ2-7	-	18	CARSLNTPPQLSAYEQYF	TGTGCCAGAAGCTTAAATACCCCCCCCCAACTGTCGGCCTACGAGCAGTACTTC
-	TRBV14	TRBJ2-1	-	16	CASSQVGVFLYNEQFF	TGTGCCAGCAGCCAGGTAGGGGTCTTTCTCTACAATGAGCAGTTCTTC
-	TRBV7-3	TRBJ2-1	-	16	CASSLGAGTNRNEQFF	TGTGCCAGCAGCTTAGGGGCAGGTACCAACAGAAATGAGCAGTTCTTC
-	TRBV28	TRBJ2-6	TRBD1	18	CASSNLGQGGSGANVLTF	TGTGCCAGCAGTAACCTTGGACAGGGTGGCTCTGGGGCCAACGTCCTGACTTTC
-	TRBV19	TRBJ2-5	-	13	CASTGYSQETQYF	TGTGCCAGTACCGGTTACAGCCAAGAGACCCAGTACTTC
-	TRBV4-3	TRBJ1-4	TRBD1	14	CASSQGQGNEKLFF	TGCGCCAGCAGCCAGGGACAGGGGAATGAAAAACTGTTTTTT
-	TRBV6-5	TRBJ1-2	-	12	CASIRVNYGYTF	TGTGCCAGCATTCGGGTAAACTATGGCTACACCTTC
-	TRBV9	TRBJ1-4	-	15	CASSGGGILGEKLFF	TGTGCCAGCAGCGGAGGGGGGATTTTAGGTGAAAAACTGTTTTTT
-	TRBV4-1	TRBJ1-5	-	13	CASSQALNQPQHF	TGCGCCAGCAGCCAAGCCCTAAATCAGCCCCAGCATTTT
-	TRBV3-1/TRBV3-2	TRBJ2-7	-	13	CASSQQGQGEQYF	TGTGCCAGCAGCCAACAGGGGCAGGGTGAGCAGTACTTC
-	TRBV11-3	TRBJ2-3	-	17	CASSWLGGPTYTDTQYF	TGTGCCAGCAGCTGGTTAGGGGGTCCTACCTACACAGATACGCAGTATTTT
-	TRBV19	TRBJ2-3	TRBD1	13	CASSIPGQGKQYF	TGTGCCAGTAGTATACCCGGACAGGGGAAACAGTATTTT
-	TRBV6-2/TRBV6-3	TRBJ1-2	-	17	CASSYSSSSWEEDGYTF	TGTGCCAGCAGTTACTCATCCAGCAGCTGGGAAGAAGATGGCTACACCTTC
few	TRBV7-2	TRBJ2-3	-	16	CASSLAGTLSTDTQYF	TGTGCCAGCAGCTTAGCAGGGACCCTAAGCACAGATACGCAGTATTTT
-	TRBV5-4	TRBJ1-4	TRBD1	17	CASSFMTYGTGDEKLFF	TGTGCCAGCAGCTTTATGACGTACGGGACAGGGGATGAAAAACTGTTTTTT
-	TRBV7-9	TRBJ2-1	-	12	CASVHRNNEQFF	TGTGCCAGCGTTCACAGAAACAATGAGCAGTTCTTC
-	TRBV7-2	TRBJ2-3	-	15	CASSFGLQSTDTQYF	TGTGCCAGCAGCTTCGGCCTTCAAAGCACAGATACGCAGTATTTT
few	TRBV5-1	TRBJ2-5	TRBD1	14	CASSKQGAQETQYF	TGCGCCAGCAGCAAACAGGGGGCCCAAGAGACCCAGTACTTC
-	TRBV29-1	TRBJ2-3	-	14	CSVEGKSRTDTQYF	TGCAGCGTTGAAGGGAAGAGCAGGACAGATACGCAGTATTTT
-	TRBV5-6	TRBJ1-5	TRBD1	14	CASSTGTGDQPQHF	TGTGCCAGCAGCACCGGGACAGGGGATCAGCCCCAGCATTTT
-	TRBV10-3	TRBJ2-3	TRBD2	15	CAIRGSGGSTDTQYF	TGTGCCATCAGGGGGAGCGGGGGAAGCACAGATACGCAGTATTTT
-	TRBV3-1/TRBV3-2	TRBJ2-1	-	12	CASSQSYNEQFF	TGTGCCAGCAGCCAGAGTTACAATGAGCAGTTCTTC
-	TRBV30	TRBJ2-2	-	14	CAWSVSMAAGELFF	TGTGCCTGGAGTGTATCGATGGCGGCCGGGGAGCTGTTTTTT
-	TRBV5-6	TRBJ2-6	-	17	CASSLVGRSSGANVLTF	TGTGCCAGCAGCTTGGTAGGACGGAGCTCTGGGGCCAACGTCCTGACTTTC
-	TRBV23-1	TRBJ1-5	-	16	CASSHARRVGAQPQHF	TGCGCCAGCAGTCATGCTAGGAGGGTGGGCGCTCAGCCCCAGCATTTT
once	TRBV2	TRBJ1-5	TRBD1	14	CASITDRGNQPQHF	TGTGCCAGCATTACCGACAGGGGGAATCAGCCCCAGCATTTT
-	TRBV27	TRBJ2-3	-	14	CAGRVHPSTDTQYF	TGTGCCGGACGGGTCCACCCTAGCACAGATACGCAGTATTTT
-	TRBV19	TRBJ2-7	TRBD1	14	CASSRGQGINEQYF	TGTGCCAGTAGTAGGGGACAGGGTATCAACGAGCAGTACTTC
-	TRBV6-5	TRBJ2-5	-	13	CASSREYQETQYF	TGTGCCAGCAGTAGGGAGTACCAAGAGACCCAGTACTTC
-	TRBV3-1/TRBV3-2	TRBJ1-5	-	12	CASSQRNQPQHF	TGTGCCAGCAGCCAACGCAATCAGCCCCAGCATTTT
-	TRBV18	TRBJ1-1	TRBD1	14	CASSPGRGQVEAFF	TGTGCCAGCTCACCAGGGAGGGGGCAGGTTGAAGCTTTCTTT
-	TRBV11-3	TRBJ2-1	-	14	CASSTGRLGNEQFF	TGTGCCAGCAGCACGGGACGGCTAGGGAATGAGCAGTTCTTC
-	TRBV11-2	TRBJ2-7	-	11	CASSLRRGQYF	TGTGCCAGCAGCCTCAGGCGGGGGCAGTACTTC
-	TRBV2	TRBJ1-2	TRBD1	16	CASSQVRTGDANGYTF	TGTGCCAGCAGCCAAGTTAGAACAGGGGACGCCAATGGCTACACCTTC
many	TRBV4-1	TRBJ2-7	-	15	CASSQDPDTSYEQYF	TGCGCCAGCAGCCAAGACCCGGACACCTCCTACGAGCAGTACTTC
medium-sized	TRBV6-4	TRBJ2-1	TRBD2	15	CASSDGTSDFNEQFF	TGTGCCAGCAGTGACGGGACTAGCGACTTTAATGAGCAGTTCTTC